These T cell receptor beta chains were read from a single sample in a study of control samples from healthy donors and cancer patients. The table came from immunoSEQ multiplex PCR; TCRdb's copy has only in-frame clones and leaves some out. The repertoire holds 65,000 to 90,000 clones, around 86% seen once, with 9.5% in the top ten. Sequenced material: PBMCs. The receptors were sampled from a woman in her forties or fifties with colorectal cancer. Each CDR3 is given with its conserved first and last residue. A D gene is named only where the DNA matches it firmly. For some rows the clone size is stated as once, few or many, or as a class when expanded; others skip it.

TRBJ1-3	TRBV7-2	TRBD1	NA	TGTGCCAGCAGCCTCGGACAGGTCCTTGCTGGAAACACCATATATTTT	CASSLGQVLAGNTIYF
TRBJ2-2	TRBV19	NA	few	TGTGCCAGTAGTCCCTGGACCGGGGAGCTGTTTTTT	CASSPWTGELFF
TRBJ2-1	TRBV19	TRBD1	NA	TGTGCCAGTAGTAGGGCCGGACAGGGCTACAATGAGCAGTTCTTC	CASSRAGQGYNEQFF
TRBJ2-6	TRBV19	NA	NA	TGTGCCAGTAGTATAGCCGGGGGACAGTCCCTTTCTGGGGCCAACGTCCTGACTTTC	CASSIAGGQSLSGANVLTF
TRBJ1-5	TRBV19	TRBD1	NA	TGTGCCAGTACCGTGGACAGGGAAGGGGTCGGTCAGCCCCAGCATTTT	CASTVDREGVGQPQHF
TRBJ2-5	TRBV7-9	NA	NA	TGTGCCAGCAGCAGAAACACCGGACGGGGTCAAGAGACCCAGTACTTC	CASSRNTGRGQETQYF
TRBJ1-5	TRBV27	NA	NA	TGTGCCAGCAGTTTCTCCGGACATAATCAGCCCCAGCATTTT	CASSFSGHNQPQHF
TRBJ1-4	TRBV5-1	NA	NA	TGCGCCAGCGGACTGGGACTTGGGACTAATGAAAAACTGTTTTTT	CASGLGLGTNEKLFF
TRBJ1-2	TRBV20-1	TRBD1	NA	TGCAGTGCTAGTCGCCCGGGACAGGGGAACTATGGCTACACCTTC	CSASRPGQGNYGYTF
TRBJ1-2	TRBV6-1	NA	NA	TGTGCCAGCAGTGAAGAAGTTTACGGCTATGGCTACACCTTC	CASSEEVYGYGYTF
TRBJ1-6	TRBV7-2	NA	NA	TGTGCCAGCAGCTTAATGGGCAGTTCACCCCTCCACTTT	CASSLMGSSPLHF
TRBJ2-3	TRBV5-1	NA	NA	TGCGCCAGCAGCTTGTATCACGCCACAGATACGCAGTATTTT	CASSLYHATDTQYF
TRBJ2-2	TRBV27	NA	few	TGTGCCAGCAGTTTAGGTGACACCGGGGAGCTGTTTTTT	CASSLGDTGELFF
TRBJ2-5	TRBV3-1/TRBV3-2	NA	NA	TGTGCCAGCAGCCAGGAAGGGGCCGGGGAGACCCAGTACTTC	CASSQEGAGETQYF
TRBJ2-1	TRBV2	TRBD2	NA	TGTGCCAGCTCGGGGGGGGGTCTGAGCTCCTACAATGAGCAGTTCTTC	CASSGGGLSSYNEQFF
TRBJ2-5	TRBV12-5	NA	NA	TGTGCTAGTGGTGGGATGACAGTTCAAGAGACCCAGTACTTC	CASGGMTVQETQYF
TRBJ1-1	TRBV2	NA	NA	TGTGCCAGCAGTGATGAGATGAACACTGAAGCTTTCTTT	CASSDEMNTEAFF